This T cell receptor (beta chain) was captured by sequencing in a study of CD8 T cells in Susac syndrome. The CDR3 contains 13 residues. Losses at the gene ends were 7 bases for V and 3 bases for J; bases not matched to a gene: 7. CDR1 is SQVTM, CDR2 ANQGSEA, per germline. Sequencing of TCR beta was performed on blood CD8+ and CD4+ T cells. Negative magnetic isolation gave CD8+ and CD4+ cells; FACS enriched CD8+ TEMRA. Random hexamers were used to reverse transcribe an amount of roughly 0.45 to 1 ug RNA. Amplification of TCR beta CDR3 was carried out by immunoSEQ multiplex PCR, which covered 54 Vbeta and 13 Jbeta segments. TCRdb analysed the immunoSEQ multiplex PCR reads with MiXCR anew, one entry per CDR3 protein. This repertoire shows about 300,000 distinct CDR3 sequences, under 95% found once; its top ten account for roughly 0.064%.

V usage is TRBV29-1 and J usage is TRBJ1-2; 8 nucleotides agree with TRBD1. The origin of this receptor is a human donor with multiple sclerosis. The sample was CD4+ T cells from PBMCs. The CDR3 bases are TGCAGCGCCCTGGACAGGGCGGACTATGGCTACACCTTC. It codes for CSALDRADYGYTF.